This T cell receptor (beta chain) was found in a study of human T cells and chemical hapten exposure. The V and J ends lost 5 bases and 6 bases respectively, with 17 bases between them. CDR1 is DFQATT, CDR2 SNEGSKA, per germline (reference sequence). The CDR3 consists of 14 residues. TCRdb called the RACE reads again in MiXCR, with one record for every CDR3 protein. Of around 42,000 distinct CDR3 sequences detected, around 12% appear once; the ten largest clones hold roughly 6.1%. Time point described: pre-sensitization, week 0. Indicated treatment: therapeutic diphenylcyclopropenone sensitization with weekly scalp DPC. This clonotype was recorded many times.

The chain couples TRBV20-1 to TRBJ2-4, with D perhaps TRBD2 (6 bases). This material consisted of whole blood, taken in connection with sensitization to the hapten diphenylcyclopropenone (DPC). The clonotype originates from a woman in her thirties with alopecia areata. Some clones in this sample may be carry-over from other donors' samples. The CDR3 loop reads CSASGGTGLNIQYF. For the CDR3, the DNA is TGCAGTGCTTCTGGCGGGACCGGGCTAAACATTCAGTACTTC.